This T cell receptor beta chain was sequenced in a study of blood T cell repertoires in COVID-19. For the study at large: Specimens from acute and convalescent COVID-19 originated in the United States, Italy and Spain.

Measured with immunoSEQ multiplex PCR; TCRdb has only the in-frame clones, and not every one. The table has under 250,000 clones, 75% to 90% seen once. Trimming shortened V by 6 bases and J by 3 bases, and 15 bases separated the two germline ends. The CDR3 totals 14 residues. Germline CDR1 reads LNHDA; CDR2 reads SQIVND (reference sequence). The sample taken for sequencing was peripheral blood. The TCR originated in a man aged 55 to 70 who had recovered from COVID-19. The V call is TRBV19, the J call TRBJ2-7, with D perhaps matching TRBD1 (5 bases). CDR3 in amino acids: CASRTTGKDYEQYF. The CDR3 DNA is TGTGCCAGTAGAACTACAGGTAAAGACTACGAGCAGTACTTC.